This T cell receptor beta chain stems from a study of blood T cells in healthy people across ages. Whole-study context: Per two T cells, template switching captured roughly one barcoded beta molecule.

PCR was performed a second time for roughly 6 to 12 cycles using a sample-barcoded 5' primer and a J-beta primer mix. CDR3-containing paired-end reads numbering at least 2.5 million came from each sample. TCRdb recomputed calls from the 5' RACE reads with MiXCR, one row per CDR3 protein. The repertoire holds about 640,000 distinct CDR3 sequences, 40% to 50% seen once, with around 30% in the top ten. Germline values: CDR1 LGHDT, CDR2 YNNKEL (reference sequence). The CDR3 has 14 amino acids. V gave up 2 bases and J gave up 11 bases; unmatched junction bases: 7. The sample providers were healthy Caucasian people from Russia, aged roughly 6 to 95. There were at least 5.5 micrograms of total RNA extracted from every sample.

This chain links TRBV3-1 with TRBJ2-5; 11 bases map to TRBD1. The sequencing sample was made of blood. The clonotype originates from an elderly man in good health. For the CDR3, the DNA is TGTGCCAGCAGCCAATTGGGACAGGGGGGTGAGCAGTACTTC. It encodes CASSQLGQGGEQYF.